The TCR beta chain described here comes from a study of cytomegalovirus exposure and HLA in healthy donors. Study-wide context: Among around 180 million T cells, an earlier analysis found around 100 million unique TCR beta sequences. Study conclusions and caveats: A previous analysis found most TCR beta V segments productive roughly 87% or roughly 30% of the time. It was confirmed in vitro that three of the CMV-associated chains were specific for CMV antigens.

In regard to this clone: Its specificity is not known.

13 Jbeta primers and 60 Vbeta primers were used for the PCR. Sequencing used immunoSEQ multiplex PCR; TCRdb keeps in-frame clones, though not all of them. This table holds roughly 190,000 clones. The CDR3 length is 12 residues. Trimming at V came to 2 bases and at J to 2 bases, leaving 0 bases not matched to a gene. Germline loops: CDR1 SQVTM, CDR2 ANQGSEA. The TCR comes from a woman in her late teens or twenties in good health and CMV-seropositive. The specimen sequenced was PBMCs. V and J are TRBV29-1 and TRBJ2-7, with TRBD1 identical over 7 bases. The CDR3 protein is CSVETGAYEQYF. Written as DNA, the CDR3 is TGCAGCGTTGAAACAGGGGCCTACGAGCAGTACTTC.